A selection of T cell receptor beta chains follows, all from one sample in a study of cytomegalovirus exposure and HLA in healthy donors. The data were produced by immunoSEQ multiplex PCR, yet TCRdb's version contains in-frame clones alone and is incomplete. The table lists about 75,000 clones, 65% to 90% of them singletons. The sample comprised PBMCs. These receptor sequences come from a man in his 70s in good health and CMV-seropositive. CDR3s include the opening cysteine and the closing phenylalanine or tryptophan. D genes are given only for firm matches. Clone size is not always given. Where it is, it says once, few, many or a class for expanded clones.

D gene: TRBD1; J gene: TRBJ1-5; clone size: -; V gene: TRBV6-1; CDR3 DNA: TGTGCCAGCAGCCGACAGGGCCCGGGTCAGCCCCAGCATTTT; CDR3 protein: CASSRQGPGQPQHF
D gene: -; J gene: TRBJ1-4; clone size: -; V gene: TRBV21-1; CDR3 DNA: TGTGCCAGCAGCAACGGTGGGACAGCTAATGAAAAACTGTTTTTT; CDR3 protein: CASSNGGTANEKLFF
D gene: -; J gene: TRBJ2-1; clone size: -; V gene: TRBV29-1; CDR3 DNA: TGCAGCGTTCGGGGGACCGACAGGGCATCCTACAATGAGCAGTTCTTC; CDR3 protein: CSVRGTDRASYNEQFF
D gene: -; J gene: TRBJ2-1; clone size: -; V gene: TRBV29-1; CDR3 DNA: TGCAGCGTTGAAGATCGAAGGAGATACAATGAGCAGTTCTTC; CDR3 protein: CSVEDRRRYNEQFF
D gene: -; J gene: TRBJ2-3; clone size: -; V gene: TRBV29-1; CDR3 DNA: TGCAGCCTTGGATCGGACAACACAGATACGCAGTATTTT; CDR3 protein: CSLGSDNTDTQYF
D gene: -; J gene: TRBJ2-3; clone size: -; V gene: TRBV6-6; CDR3 DNA: TGTGCCAGCAGTAGGACACTTGACACAGATACGCAGTATTTT; CDR3 protein: CASSRTLDTDTQYF
D gene: TRBD1; J gene: TRBJ2-4; clone size: few; V gene: TRBV6-1; CDR3 DNA: TGTGCCAGCCTAAGGACAGGGGGCCACATTCAGTACTTC; CDR3 protein: CASLRTGGHIQYF
D gene: -; J gene: TRBJ1-2; clone size: -; V gene: TRBV19; CDR3 DNA: TGTGCCAGTAGTATACCGGGACATATGAACTATGGCTACACCTTC; CDR3 protein: CASSIPGHMNYGYTF
D gene: TRBD1; J gene: TRBJ2-7; clone size: -; V gene: TRBV28; CDR3 DNA: TGTGCCAGCAGTCCGACGAGGACAGGGGGCTACGAGCAGTACTTC; CDR3 protein: CASSPTRTGGYEQYF
D gene: -; J gene: TRBJ2-1; clone size: -; V gene: TRBV29-1; CDR3 DNA: TGCAGCGGCTATCACAATGAGCAGTTCTTC; CDR3 protein: CSGYHNEQFF
D gene: -; J gene: TRBJ1-1; clone size: few; V gene: TRBV6-5; CDR3 DNA: TGTGCCAGCAGTTACGCCCAGGGCTACACTGAAGCTTTCTTT; CDR3 protein: CASSYAQGYTEAFF
D gene: TRBD1; J gene: TRBJ1-5; clone size: -; V gene: TRBV18; CDR3 DNA: TGTGCCAGCTCACCGGCGGGACAGGGAATGCAGCCCCAGCATTTT; CDR3 protein: CASSPAGQGMQPQHF
D gene: TRBD1; J gene: TRBJ1-2; clone size: -; V gene: TRBV2; CDR3 DNA: TGTGCCAGCAGCGGGACAGGGGGCATCTATGGCTACACCTTC; CDR3 protein: CASSGTGGIYGYTF
D gene: TRBD1; J gene: TRBJ2-1; clone size: -; V gene: TRBV2; CDR3 DNA: TGTGCCAGCAGTGAAGAACACACAGGGGGCAATGAGCAGTTCTTC; CDR3 protein: CASSEEHTGGNEQFF
D gene: TRBD1; J gene: TRBJ2-5; clone size: -; V gene: TRBV29-1; CDR3 DNA: TGCAGCGTTGTAGGACAGGCCCTCGGGGAGCAGTACTTC; CDR3 protein: CSVVGQALGEQYF
D gene: TRBD1; J gene: TRBJ2-2; clone size: -; V gene: TRBV29-1; CDR3 DNA: TGCAGCGCATTCAGGGGGTCCGGGGAGCTGTTTTTT; CDR3 protein: CSAFRGSGELFF
D gene: TRBD1; J gene: TRBJ1-2; clone size: -; V gene: TRBV13; CDR3 DNA: TGTGCCAGCAGCACAGGGGGCTATGGCTACACCTTC; CDR3 protein: CASSTGGYGYTF
D gene: TRBD1; J gene: TRBJ1-5; clone size: -; V gene: TRBV10-3; CDR3 DNA: TGTGCCATCAGTGATCAGGGGGCCAATCAGCCCCAGCATTTT; CDR3 protein: CAISDQGANQPQHF
D gene: -; J gene: TRBJ1-1; clone size: -; V gene: TRBV10-3; CDR3 DNA: TGTGCCATCAGTGACTACAGGGATGGTAACACTGAAGCTTTCTTT; CDR3 protein: CAISDYRDGNTEAFF
D gene: -; J gene: TRBJ1-5; clone size: -; V gene: TRBV19; CDR3 DNA: TGTGCCAGTAGTGGGCCCCTGGAGGGTCAGCCCCAGCATTTT; CDR3 protein: CASSGPLEGQPQHF
D gene: TRBD1; J gene: TRBJ2-3; clone size: few; V gene: TRBV19; CDR3 DNA: TGTGCCAGTACCTACAGGGGATCTAGCACAGATACGCAGTATTTT; CDR3 protein: CASTYRGSSTDTQYF
D gene: TRBD1; J gene: TRBJ1-1; clone size: -; V gene: TRBV29-1; CDR3 DNA: TGCAGCGTCGCCCAAGGGGGCGCGGGCACTGAAGCTTTCTTT; CDR3 protein: CSVAQGGAGTEAFF
D gene: TRBD1; J gene: TRBJ2-7; clone size: -; V gene: TRBV7-8; CDR3 DNA: TGTGCCAGCAGCAATACAGGGGGCAGGTACGAGCAGTACTTC; CDR3 protein: CASSNTGGRYEQYF
D gene: -; J gene: TRBJ2-1; clone size: once; V gene: TRBV7-2; CDR3 DNA: TGTGCCAGCAGCCAATACCGCGAGAGGGTTTGGAATGAGCAGTTCTTC; CDR3 protein: CASSQYRERVWNEQFF
D gene: TRBD1; J gene: TRBJ2-3; clone size: -; V gene: TRBV9; CDR3 DNA: TGTGCCAGCAGCGTAGAGGACAGGGTCACAGATACGCAGTATTTT; CDR3 protein: CASSVEDRVTDTQYF
D gene: -; J gene: TRBJ2-1; clone size: -; V gene: TRBV7-2; CDR3 DNA: TGTGCCAGCAGCACGGGACTGTACAATGAGCAGTTCTTC; CDR3 protein: CASSTGLYNEQFF
D gene: TRBD2; J gene: TRBJ2-3; clone size: -; V gene: TRBV7-8; CDR3 DNA: TGTGCCAGCAGCTTAGGTGGAAGCGGGGCCACAGATACGCAGTATTTT; CDR3 protein: CASSLGGSGATDTQYF
D gene: -; J gene: TRBJ1-2; clone size: -; V gene: TRBV11-2; CDR3 DNA: TGTGCCAGCAGCTTAGATCGTACATCTTACTATGGCTACACCTTC; CDR3 protein: CASSLDRTSYYGYTF
D gene: -; J gene: TRBJ2-1; clone size: few; V gene: TRBV9; CDR3 DNA: TGTGCCAGCAGCGTAGACCGGCGTGGAGCCTACAATGAGCAGTTCTTC; CDR3 protein: CASSVDRRGAYNEQFF
D gene: TRBD1; J gene: TRBJ1-2; clone size: -; V gene: TRBV7-9; CDR3 DNA: TGTGCCAGCAGATCGACAGGGTTGGCTGGCTACACCTTC; CDR3 protein: CASRSTGLAGYTF
D gene: TRBD2; J gene: TRBJ2-3; clone size: -; V gene: TRBV10-2; CDR3 DNA: TGCGCCAGCAGCCTAGCGGGGAAGACAGATACGCAGTATTTT; CDR3 protein: CASSLAGKTDTQYF
D gene: -; J gene: TRBJ1-1; clone size: few; V gene: TRBV27; CDR3 DNA: TGTGCCAGCAGTTCCGGAGTGAACACTGAAGCTTTCTTT; CDR3 protein: CASSSGVNTEAFF
D gene: -; J gene: TRBJ2-6; clone size: -; V gene: TRBV21-1; CDR3 DNA: TGTGCCAGCAGCAAGAAGCCGAGCTCTGGGGCCAACGTCCTGACTTTC; CDR3 protein: CASSKKPSSGANVLTF
D gene: -; J gene: TRBJ2-4; clone size: -; V gene: TRBV6-1; CDR3 DNA: TGTGCCAGCAGTGAATTGAGGATGGCCAAAAACATTCAGTACTTC; CDR3 protein: CASSELRMAKNIQYF
D gene: -; J gene: TRBJ2-2; clone size: -; V gene: TRBV29-1; CDR3 DNA: TGCAGCGTTCTGAGAAACAGCCCGAACACCGGGGAGCTGTTTTTT; CDR3 protein: CSVLRNSPNTGELFF
D gene: -; J gene: TRBJ1-2; clone size: -; V gene: TRBV7-2; CDR3 DNA: TGTGCCAGCAGCTTACTCGGGTCCGACTATGGCTACACCTTC; CDR3 protein: CASSLLGSDYGYTF
D gene: -; J gene: TRBJ1-1; clone size: -; V gene: TRBV5-1; CDR3 DNA: TGCGCCAGCAGCTTCGTACTAGACAGGACGAACACTGAAGCTTTCTTT; CDR3 protein: CASSFVLDRTNTEAFF
D gene: -; J gene: TRBJ2-7; clone size: -; V gene: TRBV20-1; CDR3 DNA: TGCAGTGCTAGACGGTTCTACGAGCAGTACTTC; CDR3 protein: CSARRFYEQYF
D gene: TRBD1; J gene: TRBJ1-2; clone size: -; V gene: TRBV28; CDR3 DNA: TGTGCCAGCAGTACAGGGGCAAAGAACTATGGCTACACCTTC; CDR3 protein: CASSTGAKNYGYTF
D gene: -; J gene: TRBJ1-1; clone size: -; V gene: TRBV29-1; CDR3 DNA: TGCAGCGCCCCCAGCGAACTGAACACTGAAGCTTTCTTT; CDR3 protein: CSAPSELNTEAFF
D gene: TRBD1; J gene: TRBJ1-1; clone size: few; V gene: TRBV5-8; CDR3 DNA: TGTGCCAGCAGCTTCGACAGGGTCACTGAAGCTTTCTTT; CDR3 protein: CASSFDRVTEAFF